These 9 T cell receptor beta chains were sequenced from one sample in a study of cytomegalovirus exposure and HLA in healthy donors. Primers included in the PCR were 60 Vbeta and 13 Jbeta primers. Sequenced by immunoSEQ multiplex PCR; TCRdb stores in-frame clones only, minus some. The repertoire holds about 110,000 clones, with around 86% as singletons. Sequenced material: PBMCs. These receptors all come from a woman aged 25-40 years in good health and CMV-seronegative.

The V call is TRBV5-1, the J call TRBJ2-6, with D unclear. This CDR3 is built from 16 residues. The germline V gene has CDR1 SGHRS and CDR2 YFSETQ. V lost 2 bases, J lost 2 bases, and 11 bases lay in between. CDR3 nucleotide sequence: TGCGCCAGCAGCTTCGACAATATTCCTGGGGCCAACGTCCTGACTTTC. It specifies CASSFDNIPGANVLTF.

The chain employs TRBV28 and TRBJ2-2; D is perhaps TRBD1 (5 bases). CDR1 and CDR2 from the germline V gene are MDHEN and SYDVKM. This CDR3 comprises 13 residues. V was cut by 6 bases and J by 4 bases, with 9 bases left in between. This CDR3 is CASSRRVTGELFF. The CDR3 bases are TGTGCCAGCAGCCGCAGGGTCACCGGGGAGCTGTTTTTT.

The chain has TRBV13 and TRBJ2-1; 9 bases fit TRBD1. This CDR3 has 15 amino acids. CDR1 is PRHDT, CDR2 FYEKMQ, per germline (reference sequence). V was clipped by 5 bases and J by 1 base; unmatched bases: 3. Here the CDR3 reads CASSLDRGSYNEQFF. In DNA, the CDR3 is TGTGCCAGCAGCCTTGACAGGGGGTCCTACAATGAGCAGTTCTTC.

This rearrangement joins TRBV29-1 to TRBJ2-3; D is undetermined. This CDR3 comprises 12 residues. In germline, CDR1 is SQVTM, CDR2 ANQGSEA. Trimming stripped 1 base from V and 4 bases from J, with 6 bases between. The CDR3 nucleotides read TGCAGCGTTGAAGTCTCGGCAGATACGCAGTATTTT. Encoded protein: CSVEVSADTQYF.

Concerning this clone: The junction does not match germline at one end; this may be a read error. V is TRBV6-1 and J is TRBJ2-3; TRBD2 agrees at 14 bases. The CDR3 has 18 amino acids. Germline loops: CDR1 MNHNS, CDR2 SASEGT. In nucleotides, the CDR3 is TGTGCCAGCAGTGATCCTGGGACTAGCGGGGGTTTCACAGATGCGCAGTATTTT. As protein: CASSDPGTSGGFTDAQYF.

As concerns this clone: One junction end does not reproduce the germline sequence, and a read error may be involved. This chain joins TRBV7-9 and TRBJ2-5; D might be TRBD1 (5 bases). This CDR3 is built from 15 residues. The V gene's germline CDR1 is SEHNR and CDR2 FQNEAQ (reference sequence). Here the CDR3 reads CASSATDKGQGTQYF. The CDR3 DNA follows: TGTGCCAGCAGCGCCACAGACAAGGGGCAAGGGACCCAGTACTTC. Filled out from reference TRBV7-9 and TRBJ2-5, the complete variable domain reads DTGVSQNPRHKITKRGQNVTFRCDPISEHNRLYWYRQTLGQGPEFLTYFQNEAQLEKSRLLSDRFSAERPKGSFSTLEIQRTEQGDSAMYLCASSATDKGQGTQYFGPGTRLLVL.

CDR3 protein: CASSVPAGNTDTQYF. CDR3 nucleotides: TGTGCCAGCAGTGTTCCAGCGGGAAACACAGATACGCAGTATTTT. The gene calls are TRBV6-1 and TRBJ2-3, with 7 positions matching TRBD2. The V segment lost 4 bases and the J segment 2 bases; nucleotides outside the gene matches: 6. The CDR3 sequence is 15 residues long. The germline V gene has CDR1 MNHNS and CDR2 SASEGT.

This chain links TRBV9 with TRBJ1-2; D unclear. The length of the CDR3 is 13 residues. CDR1 SGDLS and CDR2 YYNGEE come from the germline V gene. V was shortened by 0 bases and J by 0 bases, with 3 bases between the two germline ends. CDR3 in DNA: TGTGCCAGCAGCGTAGCAACTAACTATGGCTACACCTTC. Encoded protein: CASSVATNYGYTF.

This chain uses TRBV18 with TRBJ2-7, with 8 positions matching TRBD1. The J segment lost 2 bases and the V segment lost 6 bases, leaving 9 bases of the junction unmatched. This CDR3 is built from 15 residues. Looked up from germline, CDR1 is KGHSH and CDR2 is LQKENI. Here the CDR3 DNA reads TGTGCCAGCTCTCAGGGACAGGTTTCCCCCTACGAGCAGTACTTC. Translating it yields CASSQGQVSPYEQYF.